Shown below are 15 T cell receptor beta chains from a single sample sequenced in a study of CD8 T cells in Susac syndrome. Reverse transcription used roughly 0.45 to 1 ug RNA and random hexamers. TCRdb re-called the immunoSEQ multiplex PCR reads with MiXCR, one entry per CDR3 protein. The sample records about 140,000 distinct CDR3 sequences, about 94% being singletons. Material: CD8+ T cells from PBMCs. The receptors were gathered from a human donor in good health.

In its sample, this clonotype was seen once. The J gene is TRBJ1-1, the V gene TRBV7-9; 7 bases fit TRBD1. Germline CDR1 and CDR2: SEHNR and FQNEAQ (reference sequence). J lost 4 bases, V lost 6 bases, and 8 bases had no gene match. The CDR3 sequence is 14 residues long. The CDR3 region is CASSTRDSTTEAFF. The DNA of the CDR3 is TGTGCCAGCAGTACCCGGGACAGTACCACTGAAGCTTTCTTT.

This clonotype was counted a single time. V and J are TRBV6-5 and TRBJ2-1, with D tentatively TRBD1 (5 bases). The CDR3 has 16 amino acids. Deletions cut 2 bases from V and 4 bases from J, with 15 bases between. Germline lookup yields CDR1 MNHEY and CDR2 SVGAGI. CDR3 residues: CASSYGIRVAYNEQFF. The CDR3 DNA is TGTGCCAGCAGTTACGGGATCAGGGTAGCATACAATGAGCAGTTCTTC.

The V call is TRBV19, the J call TRBJ2-1; 9 bases agree with TRBD2. The V and J ends lost 6 bases and 0 bases, in that order; junction bases with no gene match: 3. Germline assignment: CDR1 LNHDA and CDR2 SQIVND (reference sequence). The CDR3 totals 15 residues. The CDR3 region has the DNA TGTGCCAGTAGCCGAGCGGGGGGCTCCTACAATGAGCAGTTCTTC. Translating it yields CASSRAGGSYNEQFF.

The chain combines TRBV29-1 with TRBJ2-1; D uncertain. The V gene's germline CDR1 is SQVTM and CDR2 ANQGSEA. Trimming cost V 6 bases and J 5 bases, with 5 bases left between them. The CDR3 has 10 residues. The CDR3 reads CSVRNNEQFF. Written as DNA, the CDR3 is TGCAGCGTCAGGAACAATGAGCAGTTCTTC.

The gene calls are TRBV4-3 and TRBJ2-7; a weak D match, TRBD2 (5 bases). V was trimmed by 0 bases and J by 7 bases, leaving 16 bases between them. This CDR3 region has 15 residues. Looked up from germline, CDR1 is LGHNA and CDR2 is YSLEER. The CDR3 is CASSQERSTPGEQYF. CDR3 bases: TGCGCCAGCAGCCAAGAGAGGAGCACTCCGGGGGAGCAGTACTTC.

The genes are TRBV20-1 and TRBJ1-2, with unresolved D. Per the germline V gene, CDR1 is DFQATT and CDR2 is SNEGSKA (reference sequence). This CDR3 has 12 amino acids. Trimming took 6 bases from V and 3 from J, leaving 11 bases between them. The CDR3 protein is CSAPTEYYGYTF. The CDR3 DNA reads TGCAGTGCGCCCACAGAGTACTATGGCTACACCTTC.

The V call is TRBV4-2, the J call TRBJ2-7, with TRBD2 identical over 8 bases. The CDR3 length is 15 residues. CDR1 and CDR2 (germline): LGHNA, YNFKEQ. The ends lost 1 base at V and 6 bases at J; junction bases unmatched: 8. CDR3 bases: TGTGCCAGCAGCCAAGCCCCAGCGGGAGCTCCCGAGCAGTACTTC. This gives the protein CASSQAPAGAPEQYF.

The CDR3: CASSFPGNQPQHF. The CDR3, as DNA: TGTGCCAGCAGTTTCCCAGGGAATCAGCCCCAGCATTTT. The chain uses TRBV28 and TRBJ1-5; D is possibly TRBD1 (5 bases). This CDR3 is 13 amino acids long. Trimming pared 3 bases from V and 4 bases from J, leaving 7 bases between. The germline gives CDR1 MDHEN, CDR2 SYDVKM.

The rearrangement joins TRBV24-1 to TRBJ1-5; D gene uncertain. With 3 bases removed from V and 0 bases from J, the gap between germline ends came to 11 bases. The CDR3 has 16 amino acids. Germline V gives CDR1 KGHDR, CDR2 SFDVKD. This chain's CDR3 is CATSDGRVDSNQPQHF. In DNA, the CDR3 is TGTGCCACCAGTGATGGGAGGGTCGATAGCAATCAGCCCCAGCATTTT.

The J gene is TRBJ1-5, the V gene TRBV20-1; D unresolved. CDR1 and CDR2 from the germline V gene are DFQATT and SNEGSKA (reference sequence). Trimming removed 3 bases at V and 3 bases at J, with 12 bases between. The CDR3 spans 14 residues. The CDR3 nucleotides are TGCAGTGCTAGTAAAGGCGGAATCAATCAGCCCCAGCATTTT. It codes for CSASKGGINQPQHF.

V is TRBV7-8 and J is TRBJ2-1; D not resolved. The CDR3 is 15 amino acids. The V end was cut by 1 base, the J end by 2 bases, with 9 bases between. Germline loops: CDR1 SGHVS, CDR2 FQNEAQ. CDR3 sequence reads: CASSLVSPTYNEQFF. The CDR3, as DNA: TGTGCCAGCAGCTTAGTAAGTCCGACCTACAATGAGCAGTTCTTC.

The rearrangement joins TRBV14 to TRBJ1-1; D possibly corresponds to TRBD1 (5 bases). With 3 bases removed from V and 4 bases from J, the gap between germline ends came to 9 bases. Germline lookup yields CDR1 SGHDN and CDR2 FVKESK. The length of the CDR3 is 13 residues. The CDR3, as DNA: TGTGCCAGCAGCCACAGGGTTAGCACTGAAGCTTTCTTT. Residues: CASSHRVSTEAFF.

V gene TRBV12-3 or TRBV12-4 combines with J gene TRBJ2-1; TRBD2 matches 8 bases. The CDR3 runs to 16 residues. The junction had 10 bases not matched to a gene; V was cut back by 7 bases and J by 2 bases. The CDR3 protein is CASTGLGGITYNEQFF. CDR3 bases: TGTGCCAGCACGGGACTAGGGGGGATTACCTACAATGAGCAGTTCTTC.

The chain employs TRBV28 and TRBJ2-7, with D tentatively TRBD1 (5 bases). The V end was cut by 4 bases, the J end by 2 bases, with 6 bases between. Per the germline V gene, CDR1 is MDHEN and CDR2 is SYDVKM. The CDR3 has 12 amino acids. DNA of the CDR3: TGTGCCAGCAGTTGGACAACCTACGAGCAGTACTTC. Protein product: CASSWTTYEQYF.

The chain couples TRBV9 to TRBJ2-6; no firm D call. The germline gives CDR1 SGDLS, CDR2 YYNGEE. The length of the CDR3 is 15 residues. Trimming left V 4 bases short and J 5 bases short, with 13 bases between. CDR3: CASSSTGLWANVLTF. In DNA, the CDR3 is TGTGCCAGCAGCTCTACGGGTCTCTGGGCCAACGTCCTGACTTTC.